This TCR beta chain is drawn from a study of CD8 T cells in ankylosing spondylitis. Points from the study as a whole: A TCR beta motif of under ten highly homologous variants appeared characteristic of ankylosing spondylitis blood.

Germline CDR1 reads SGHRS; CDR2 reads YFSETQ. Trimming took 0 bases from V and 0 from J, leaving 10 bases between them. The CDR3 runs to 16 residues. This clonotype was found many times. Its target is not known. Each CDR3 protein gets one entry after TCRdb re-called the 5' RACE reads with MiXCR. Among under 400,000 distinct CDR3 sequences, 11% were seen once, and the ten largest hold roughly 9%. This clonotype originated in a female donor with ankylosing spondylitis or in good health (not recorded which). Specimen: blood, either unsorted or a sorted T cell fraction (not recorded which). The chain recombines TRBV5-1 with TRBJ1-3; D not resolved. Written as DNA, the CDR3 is TGCGCCAGCAGCTTGGATAGTTCCACCTCTGGAAACACCATATATTTT. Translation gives CASSLDSSTSGNTIYF.